This TCR beta chain was profiled in a study of T-cell reconstitution after alpha-beta-depleted transplantation in children. Trimming took 5 bases from V and 4 from J, leaving 6 bases between them. The CDR3 spans 13 residues. TCRbeta library preparation incorporated unique molecular identifiers. TCRdb re-analysed the PCR reads in MiXCR, keeping a single row per CDR3 protein. This repertoire shows 130,000 or so distinct CDR3 sequences, about 9.6% found once; its top ten account for under 30%. This clonotype was detected a few times. The material was PBMCs, mostly from graft donor cells, obtained 180 days after TCRalphabeta/CD19-depleted stem cell transplant. This sequence joins TRBV12-3 or TRBV12-4 and TRBJ1-6; D is undetermined. The TCR sequence derives from a girl under three years old who had a stem cell transplant for combined immunodeficiency, so the T cells may come from the graft donor. CDR3 amino acids: CASSRVYNSPLHF. The CDR3 coding sequence is TGTGCCAGCAGTCGGGTGTATAATTCACCCCTCCACTTT.